A single sample is the source of the 9 T cell receptor beta chains below, sequenced in a study of CD8+ T cells in alopecia areata. Treatment defined: oral pan-JAK inhibitor, 5-10 mg twice daily. Once RNA had been extracted, it was reverse transcribed into cDNA to act as the sequencing template. TCRdb keeps only in-frame clones here, not all; method: immunoSEQ multiplex PCR. Among 140,000 to 150,000 clones listed, about 56% were seen once. This specimen consisted of CD8+ T cells sorted from blood, obtained at week 4, from a patient treated with tofacitinib. These receptors all stem from a human donor with alopecia areata.

The chain employs TRBV29-1 and TRBJ1-1; D is undetermined. V lost 5 bases, J lost 1 base, and 2 bases lay in between. Germline V gene data show CDR1 as SQVTM and CDR2 as ANQGSEA. This CDR3 contains 10 residues. The CDR3 region is CSVQNTEAFF. The CDR3 bases are TGCAGCGTTCAGAACACTGAAGCTTTCTTT.

Comments on this clone: Other nucleotide sequences from this sample produce the same CDR3. The chain couples TRBV14 to TRBJ2-1, with D possibly matching TRBD2 (6 bases). This CDR3 spans 13 amino acids. V lost 1 base and J lost 7, with 8 bases in between. Germline loops: CDR1 SGHDN, CDR2 FVKESK. The CDR3 DNA sequence: TGTGCCAGCAGCCAAGTGGAGGGGAATGAGCAGTTCTTC. This encodes CASSQVEGNEQFF.

The V and J genes are TRBV2 and TRBJ2-1; D gene unclear. The V gene's germline CDR1 is SNHLY and CDR2 FYNNEI. The germline V and J ends were trimmed by 10 bases and 5 bases, with 15 bases remaining between them. The CDR3 is 13 residues long. The CDR3 nucleotides read TGTGCCACAAGGGTCAGGTCAAACAATGAGCAGTTCTTC. Residues: CATRVRSNNEQFF.

The V and J genes are TRBV5-1 and TRBJ1-1, with D unresolved. Germline CDR1 is SGHRS and CDR2 is YFSETQ. This CDR3 comprises 12 residues. V gave up 3 bases and J gave up 5 bases, with 8 bases separating them. CDR3 amino acids: CASSSRGTEAFF. CDR3 nucleotide sequence: TGCGCCAGCAGCTCGAGAGGGACTGAAGCTTTCTTT. The variable domain in full, completed from reference TRBV5-1 and TRBJ1-1, reads KAGVTQTPRYLIKTRGQQVTLSCSPISGHRSVSWYQQTPGQGLQFLFEYFSETQRNKGNFPGRFSGRQFSNSRSEMNVSTLELGDSALYLCASSSRGTEAFFGQGTRLTVV.

The chain carries TRBV27 and TRBJ2-7; 8 nucleotides agree with TRBD1. This CDR3 has 13 residues. V lost 8 bases, J lost 5 bases, and 8 bases stayed unmatched. Per the germline V gene, CDR1 is MNHEY and CDR2 is SMNVEV (reference sequence). Written as DNA, the CDR3 is TGTGCCAGCGGTCCTGACAGGGGCAACGAGCAGTACTTC. Encoded protein: CASGPDRGNEQYF.

This chain joins TRBV5-6 and TRBJ2-3; 12 bases line up with TRBD1. The CDR3 sequence is 15 residues long. Germline V CDR1 and CDR2: SGHDT, YYEEEE. The junction had 5 bases not matched to a gene; V was cut back by 5 bases and J by 4 bases. The CDR3 protein is CASRWGTGGPDTQYF. DNA of the CDR3: TGTGCCAGCAGATGGGGGACAGGGGGCCCAGATACGCAGTATTTT.

The chain is built from TRBV27 and TRBJ2-3; D remains ambiguous. This CDR3 has 10 amino acids. V was clipped by 3 bases and J by 10 bases, with 5 bases between them. Germline lookup yields CDR1 MNHEY and CDR2 SMNVEV (reference sequence). CDR3 sequence (DNA): TGTGCCAGCAGTTTTTGGCCGCAGTATTTT. Encoded protein: CASSFWPQYF.

The V gene is TRBV5-8, the J gene TRBJ2-7, with 8 bases identical to TRBD1. V was pared by 4 bases and J by 0 bases, with 6 bases of the junction left unmatched. The CDR3 covers 15 residues. The V gene's germline CDR1 is SGHTS and CDR2 YDEGEE. The CDR3 loop reads CASSQWDRSSYEQYF. The CDR3 DNA is TGTGCCAGCAGCCAGTGGGACAGGAGCTCCTACGAGCAGTACTTC.

This clone was recorded a few times. The rearrangement uses TRBV29-1 and TRBJ2-7; no clear D gene. The V gene lost 0 bases and the J gene lost 3 bases, with 15 bases spanning the gap. CDR1 is SQVTM and CDR2 is ANQGSEA in the germline V gene. CDR3 length: 15 residues. CDR3 loop: CSVEDPDSPDYEQYF. CDR3 nucleotides: TGCAGCGTTGAAGATCCCGATAGTCCGGACTACGAGCAGTACTTC.